The 18 T cell receptor beta chains below come from one sample, sequenced in a study of T cell clonality in common variable immunodeficiency. Overall study results and limits: In common variable immunodeficiency, TCR beta chains reportedly carried fewer deletions and N-nucleotide insertions.

Assay: immunoSEQ multiplex PCR; the TCRdb copy retains only in-frame clones and omits some. The sample offers roughly 42,000 clones and no singletons, the top ten holding approximately 6%. These receptors' antigens are unknown. Sequenced sample: peripheral blood mononuclear cells. The source is a human donor with common variable immunodeficiency.

On this clone itself: Read coverage stops 3 residues before the CDR3 terminus; the germline J gene supplies the remainder. The gene calls are TRBV19 and TRBJ1-2; the D gene is possibly TRBD1 (6 bases). The V gene lost 5 bases and the J gene lost 0 bases, with 28 bases spanning the gap. The CDR3 loop spans 20 amino acids. Germline-derived CDR1 and CDR2 are LNHDA and SQIVND (reference sequence). The covered CDR3 bases are TGTGCCAGTAGTCTATCACAGGGTCTCCTGCGGAGCGCGACTAACTATGGC. Translation gives CASSLSQGLLRSATNYG. The full CDR3 reads CASSLSQGLLRSATNYGYTF.

This clone came up many times. The CDR3 end is not reached by the read, which stops 3 residues before it; the germline J gene fills it in. The chain is built from TRBV7-9 and TRBJ1-1; no clear D gene. The CDR3 runs to 14 residues. The germline V and J ends were trimmed by 5 bases and 7 bases, with 17 bases remaining between them. The germline V gene has CDR1 SEHNR and CDR2 FQNEAQ (reference sequence). Partial CDR3 DNA: TGTGCCAGCAGCCTGTCCGGAAAGACAAGTGAA. Its translation: CASSLSGKTSE. The entire CDR3 protein reads CASSLSGKTSEAFF.

Notes on this clone: The read terminates 3 residues before the CDR3 end, so the remaining end is supplied by the germline J gene. V gene TRBV7-6 combines with J gene TRBJ1-1; D is unresolved. Germline V gene sequence: CDR1 SGHVS, CDR2 FNYEAQ. The CDR3 runs to 14 residues. The germline V and J ends were trimmed by 1 base and 1 base, with 7 bases remaining between them. CDR3 bases read: TGTGCCAGCAGCTTAGAGACGGGGAACACTGAA. Amino acids: CASSLETGNTE. In full, the CDR3 is CASSLETGNTEAFF.

On this clone: Read sequence stops 3 residues before the CDR3 end, and the germline J gene provides the missing end. The chain combines TRBV7-8 with TRBJ2-7, with 12 bases lining up with TRBD2. V shed 3 bases, J shed 4 bases, and the junction held 4 bases outside the gene matches. The CDR3 loop spans 15 amino acids. Per the germline V gene, CDR1 is SGHVS and CDR2 is FQNEAQ. Incomplete CDR3 DNA: TGTGCCAGCAGCTTTTCTAGCGGGGGGGGGTACGAG. Translation: CASSFSSGGGYE. In full, the CDR3 reads CASSFSSGGGYEQYF.

This clone was seen a few times. The read ends 3 residues before the CDR3 terminus; that terminus is restored from the germline J gene. The V and J genes are TRBV7-8 and TRBJ2-7; possibly TRBD1 for D (7 bases). V shed 2 bases and J shed 5 bases, with 16 bases lying between them. Germline-derived CDR1 and CDR2 are SGHVS and FQNEAQ. This CDR3 region has 15 residues. The part of the CDR3 DNA that was read is TGTGCCAGCAGCTTAAACAGGGGAGGATTTGACGAG. It encodes CASSLNRGGFDE. The entire CDR3 sequence reads CASSLNRGGFDEQYF.

This clone has a count of ten or more. The sequenced part of the CDR3 DNA is TGTGCCAGCAGTGCGGACAGGAACACTGAA. Protein sequence: CASSADRNTE. The whole CDR3 is CASSADRNTEAFF. V and J are TRBV6-1 and TRBJ1-1; D is possibly TRBD1 (6 bases). Read sequence stops 3 residues before the CDR3 end, and the germline J gene provides the missing end. This CDR3 region has 13 residues. CDR1 and CDR2 (germline): MNHNS, SASEGT. Trimming removed 4 bases from V and 1 base from J, with 7 bases in between.

On this clone: The observed sequence ends 3 residues before the CDR3 terminus, with the missing tail filled in from the germline J gene. The rearrangement uses TRBV18 and TRBJ1-2, with D perhaps TRBD1 (6 bases). This CDR3 comprises 13 residues. Trimming shortened V by 5 bases and J by 5 bases, and 12 bases separated the two germline ends. Germline loops: CDR1 KGHSH, CDR2 LQKENI. CDR3 DNA (partial): TGTGCCAGCTCAGCAGGGGCCCAGTATGGC. It yields the protein CASSAGAQYG. The entire CDR3 reads CASSAGAQYGYTF. Supplemented by reference TRBV18 and TRBJ1-2, the full variable domain reads NAGVMQNPRHLVRRRGQEARLRCSPMKGHSHVYWYRQLPEEGLKFMVYLQKENIIDESGMPKERFSAEFPKEGPSILRIQQVVRGDSAAYFCASSAGAQYGYTFGSGTRLTVV.

This clone was observed at least ten times. From the germline J gene comes the end of the CDR3, since the read stops 3 residues before it. The V and J genes are TRBV5-1 and TRBJ1-2; the D gene is possibly TRBD1 (6 bases). The V and J ends lost 0 bases and 3 bases respectively, with 9 bases between them. The CDR3 runs 14 residues. CDR1 SGHRS and CDR2 YFSETQ come from the germline V gene. This chain's CDR3 is CASSLEDSYYGYTF. The sequenced CDR3 bases are TGCGCCAGCAGCTTGGAGGACAGCTACTATGGC.

This clone has a handful of counts. CDR3 bases read: TGTGCCAGCAGCTTAGCCACCGACAGGGGAAGGGTCGACAATGAG. This translates into CASSLATDRGRVDNE. The CDR3 as a whole reads CASSLATDRGRVDNEQFF. The rearrangement joins TRBV7-6 to TRBJ2-1; TRBD1 aligns across 8 bases. The read comes to an end 3 residues before the CDR3 does, leaving the germline J gene to fill in the end. Per germline, CDR1 SGHVS and CDR2 FNYEAQ. The ends lost 0 bases at V and 5 bases at J; junction bases unmatched: 12. This CDR3 spans 18 amino acids.

On this clone: The read falls 3 residues short of the CDR3 end, and the missing part is taken from the germline J gene. The J gene is TRBJ2-3, the V gene TRBV29-1; TRBD2 matches 7 bases. The length of the CDR3 is 16 residues. Per the germline V gene, CDR1 is SQVTM and CDR2 is ANQGSEA. V lost 3 bases to trimming and J lost 4 bases; unmatched junction nucleotides: 13. CDR3 DNA (partial): TGCAGCGTTGATGGGGGGGTAGGTGGTTCCGCAGATACG. Residues: CSVDGGVGGSADT. The complete CDR3 reads CSVDGGVGGSADTQYF.

A few counts support this clone. Coverage ceases 3 residues before the CDR3 finishes, and the germline J gene fills in the end. This chain uses TRBV6-1 with TRBJ2-7, with D possibly called TRBD1 or TRBD2 (5 bases each). CDR1 is MNHNS, CDR2 SASEGT, per germline. The CDR3 loop spans 16 amino acids. V lost 2 bases to trimming and J lost 3 bases, with 17 bases between them. CDR3 DNA, as far as it was read: TGTGCCAGCAGTGAAATTGAGGGGCGGCTCTACTACGAG. It translates to CASSEIEGRLYYE. The CDR3 in full is CASSEIEGRLYYEQYF.

The sample holds a few counts of this clone. The CDR3 end is not reached by the read, which stops 3 residues before it; the germline J gene fills it in. The chain couples TRBV6-2 or TRBV6-3 to TRBJ2-7, with TRBD1 matching 11 bases. After removal of 7 bases from V and 3 bases from J, the junction contained 8 bases not matched to a gene. The germline gives CDR1 MNHEY, CDR2 SVGEGT. The CDR3 length is 15 residues. CDR3 sequence: CASTRTGTGGYEQYF. The DNA read from the CDR3 is TGTGCCAGCACCCGCACCGGGACAGGGGGCTACGAG.

This clone was counted ten times or more. The read falls 3 residues short of the CDR3 end, and the missing part is taken from the germline J gene. This chain links TRBV5-4 with TRBJ1-1; 7 bases match TRBD1. The CDR3 length is 13 residues. V gave up 3 bases and J gave up 4 bases; unmatched junction bases: 3. The germline gives CDR1 SGHNT, CDR2 YYREEE (reference sequence). CDR3 bases read: TGTGCCAGCAGCTGGACAGGAGGCACTGAA. Its protein product is CASSWTGGTE. The CDR3 in full is CASSWTGGTEAFF. Supplemented by reference TRBV5-4 and TRBJ1-1, the full variable domain reads ETGVTQSPTHLIKTRGQQVTLRCSSQSGHNTVSWYQQALGQGPQFIFQYYREEENGRGNFPPRFSGLQFPNYSSELNVNALELDDSALYLCASSWTGGTEAFFGQGTRLTVV.

With respect to this clone: Sequence at one end of the junction differs from germline and may be a read error. The read gets to within 3 residues of the CDR3 end, and the germline J gene fills in the rest. V is TRBV30 and J is TRBJ2-7, with D hard to call. CDR3 size: 12 residues. CDR1 GTSNPN and CDR2 SVGIG come from the germline V gene (reference sequence). CDR3 DNA (partial): TGTGCCCGGAGTATGATCTTGGCCGAG. Its translation is CARSMILAE. The entire CDR3 protein reads CARSMILAEQYF.

This clone appeared many times. Read sequence stops 3 residues before the CDR3 end, and the germline J gene provides the missing end. The genes are TRBV6-1 and TRBJ2-2; a weak D match, TRBD1 (5 bases). V lost 2 bases and J lost 7, with 14 bases in between. Looked up from germline, CDR1 is MNHNS and CDR2 is SASEGT. The CDR3 totals 15 residues. Here the CDR3 reads CASSEIMGPGGELFF. CDR3 DNA (partial): TGTGCCAGCAGTGAAATTATGGGGCCGGGCGGGGAG.

This clone occurred many times. The CDR3 goes on 3 residues after the read ends, and that part is filled in from the germline J gene. The V and J genes are TRBV4-1 and TRBJ2-2; D call uncertain. The CDR3 runs 15 residues. The V gene lost 3 bases and the J gene lost 1 base, with 9 bases spanning the gap. CDR1 is MGHRA and CDR2 is YSYEKL in the germline V gene. CDR3 DNA (partial): TGCGCCAGCAGCCATGGCCACCTGAACACCGGGGAG. It translates to CASSHGHLNTGE. The complete CDR3 sequence is CASSHGHLNTGELFF.

This clone was seen a few times. The read terminates 3 residues ahead of where the CDR3 ends, so the germline J gene completes it. J is TRBJ2-5 and V is TRBV7-2; 7 bases are shared with TRBD1. CDR3 length: 13 amino acids. CDR1 and CDR2 (germline): SGHTA, FQGNSA. J was trimmed by 5 bases and V by 4 bases; bases with no gene match: 4. The CDR3 is CASSSPRGETQYF. Partial CDR3 DNA: TGTGCCAGCAGCTCACCCAGGGGGGAGACC.

This clone has only a few counts. The covered CDR3 bases are TGTGCCACCATCCCGACGGGGATGAACACTGAA. This codes for CATIPTGMNTE. The whole CDR3 protein reads CATIPTGMNTEAFF. This chain connects TRBV7-6 to TRBJ1-1, with D hard to call. The sequence runs out 3 residues before the end of the CDR3; the remainder is reconstructed from the germline J gene. Deletions cut 10 bases from V and 0 bases from J, with 15 bases between. The CDR3 extends over 14 amino acids. Germline V CDR1 and CDR2: SGHVS, FNYEAQ. The full variable domain, rest sourced from reference TRBV7-6 and TRBJ1-1, is GAGVSQSPRYKVTKRGQDVALRCDPISGHVSLYWYRQALGQGPEFLTYFNYEAQQDKSGLPNDRFSAERPEGSISTLTIQRTEQRDSAMYRCATIPTGMNTEAFFGQGTRLTVV.